This TCR beta chain was sequenced for a study of T cells after yellow fever vaccination. TCRdb processed the 5' RACE reads anew with MiXCR; each CDR3 protein has one entry. The data show 500,000 to 650,000 distinct CDR3 sequences, with about 13% seen just once and about an eighth held by the top ten. This clonotype appeared a few times. What it binds is not known. General study findings and limits: The study noted that FACS-sorted repertoires could contain abundant clonotypes contaminating from the bulk population.

CDR3 size: 15 residues. The V gene's germline CDR1 is DFQATT and CDR2 SNEGSKA (reference sequence). J gave up 2 bases and V 5 bases, and 9 bases lay outside the gene matches. The material was PBMCs, obtained on the day of the yellow fever booster vaccination. The TCR originated in a man aged 30-40 years who received the YFV17D yellow fever vaccine. The chain carries TRBV20-1 and TRBJ2-1; TRBD2 agrees at 7 bases. CDR3 coding DNA: TGCAGTGCTCACACAGCGGGGCTTACCTACAATGAGCAGTTCTTC. Its protein product is CSAHTAGLTYNEQFF.